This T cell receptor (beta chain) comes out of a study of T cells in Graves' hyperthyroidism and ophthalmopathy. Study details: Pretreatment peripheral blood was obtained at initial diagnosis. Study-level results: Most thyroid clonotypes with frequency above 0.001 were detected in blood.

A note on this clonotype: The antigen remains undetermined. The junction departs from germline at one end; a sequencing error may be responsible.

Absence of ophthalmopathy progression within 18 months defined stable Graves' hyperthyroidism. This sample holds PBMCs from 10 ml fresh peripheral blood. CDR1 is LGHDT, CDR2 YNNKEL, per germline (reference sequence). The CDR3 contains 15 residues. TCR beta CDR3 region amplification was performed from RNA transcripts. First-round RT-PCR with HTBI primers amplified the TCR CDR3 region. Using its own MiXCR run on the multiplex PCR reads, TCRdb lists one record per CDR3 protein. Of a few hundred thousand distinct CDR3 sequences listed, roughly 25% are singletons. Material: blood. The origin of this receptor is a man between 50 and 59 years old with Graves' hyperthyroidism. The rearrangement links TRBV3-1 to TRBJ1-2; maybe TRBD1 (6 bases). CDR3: CASGQGRSGANGYTF. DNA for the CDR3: TGTGCCAGCGGCCAAGGTCGGTCGGGGGCGAACGGCTACACCTTC. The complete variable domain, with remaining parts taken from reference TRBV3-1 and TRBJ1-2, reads DTAVSQTPKYLVTQMGNDKSIKCEQNLGHDTMYWYKQDSKKFLKIMFSYNNKELIINETVPNRFSPKSPDKAHLNLHINSLELGDSAVYFCASGQGRSGANGYTFGSGTRLTVV.